One T cell receptor (beta chain) is described in this entry. This sample is drawn from a study of blood T cell repertoires in COVID-19. The CDR3 has 15 amino acids. Trimming removed 6 bases from V and 4 bases from J; junction bases left unmatched: 9. From germline, CDR1 is MDHEN and CDR2 SYDVKM. Adults between about 18 and 95 years of age took part from about two dozen US areas. Authors' processing steps: Estimation of nucleated cell counts was performed using reference gene primer amplification. TCRdb keeps only in-frame clones here, not all; method: immunoSEQ multiplex PCR. That table gives V, J and clone size, and the DNA gave D and trimming. The sample lists 300,000 to 350,000 clones; 88% were seen once.

The specimen was PBMCs or T cells enriched from blood (not recorded which). The source is a young man who had recovered from COVID-19. The rearrangement joins TRBV28 to TRBJ2-1; 7 nucleotides line up with TRBD1. CDR3 nucleotides: TGTGCCAGCAGGACCCGGGACAGCAATTACAATGAGCAGTTCTTC. It yields the protein CASRTRDSNYNEQFF. Together with reference TRBV28 and TRBJ2-1, the CDR3 gives the full variable domain: DVKVTQSSRYLVKRTGEKVFLECVQDMDHENMFWYRQDPGLGLRLIYFSYDVKMKEKGDIPEGYSVSREKKERFSLILESASTNQTSMYLCASRTRDSNYNEQFFGPGTRLTVL.